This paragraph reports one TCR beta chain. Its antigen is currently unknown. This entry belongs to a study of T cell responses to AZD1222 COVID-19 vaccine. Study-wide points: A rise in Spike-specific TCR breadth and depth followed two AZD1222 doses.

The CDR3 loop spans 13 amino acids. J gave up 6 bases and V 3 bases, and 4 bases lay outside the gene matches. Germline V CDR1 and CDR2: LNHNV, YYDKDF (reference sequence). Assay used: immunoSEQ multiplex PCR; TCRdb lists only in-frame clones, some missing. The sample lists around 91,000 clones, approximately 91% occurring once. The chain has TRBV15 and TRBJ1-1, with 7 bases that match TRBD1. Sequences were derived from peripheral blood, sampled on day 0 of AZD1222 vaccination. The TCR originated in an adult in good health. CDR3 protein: CATSRDGQAEAFF. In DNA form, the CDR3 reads TGTGCCACCAGCAGGGACGGACAGGCTGAAGCTTTCTTT.